The rows below give T cell receptor beta chains drawn from one sample of a study of graft-versus-host responses after intestinal transplantation. Profiled with immunoSEQ multiplex PCR; TCRdb holds only in-frame clones, not every one. The repertoire holds some 92,000 clones, with 80% to 95% as singletons. For these TCRs, the target antigens are not known. Sequenced here: unstimulated CD4+ T cells sorted from spleen or lymph node cells, sampled before intestinal transplant. These receptors came from a human donor who received an intestinal transplant. The CDR3 runs from the conserved cysteine through the conserved F or W. D genes are given only for firm matches. Only some rows state a clone size, as once, few, many or a class for expanded clones.

j_call d_call v_call clone_size cdr3_aa cdr3_nt
TRBJ2-1 TRBD1 TRBV4-2 . CASSPETGNMGNEQFF TGTGCCAGCAGCCCCGAGACAGGGAATATGGGCAATGAGCAGTTCTTC
TRBJ2-1 . TRBV14 . CASSQLFSRYNEQFF TGTGCCAGCAGCCAACTGTTTTCGCGCTACAATGAGCAGTTCTTC
TRBJ2-2 . TRBV19 . CASSRPRVNTGELFF TGTGCCAGTAGCCGGCCAAGGGTGAACACCGGGGAGCTGTTTTTT
TRBJ2-2 . TRBV7-7 . CASSSDRITGELFF TGTGCCAGCAGCTCGGACAGAATCACCGGGGAGCTGTTTTTT
TRBJ2-7 . TRBV15 . CTTSRDRPREQYF TGTACCACCAGCAGAGATAGACCGCGCGAGCAGTACTTC
TRBJ2-3 . TRBV5-1 . CASSFPNVTGDTDTQYF TGCGCCAGCAGCTTCCCAAACGTCACGGGAGACACAGATACGCAGTATTTT
TRBJ2-3 . TRBV10-3 . CAISGERDTQYF TGTGCCATCAGTGGTGAGAGAGATACGCAGTATTTT
TRBJ1-4 . TRBV6-6 . CASSQRQATNEKLFF TGTGCCAGCAGTCAACGACAGGCAACTAATGAAAAACTGTTTTTT
TRBJ1-5 . TRBV6-1 . CASSPRGQRNQPQHF TGTGCCAGCAGTCCTCGGGGACAACGCAATCAGCCCCAGCATTTT
TRBJ1-3 TRBD1 TRBV19 . CASRTGSGNTIYF TGTGCCAGTAGGACAGGGTCTGGAAACACCATATATTTT
TRBJ2-1 . TRBV25-1 . CASRDHRGTSYNEQFF TGTGCCAGCAGGGATCATAGAGGGACATCCTACAATGAGCAGTTCTTC
TRBJ2-1 TRBD2 TRBV19 . CASSISWTSGTGWAYEQFF TGTGCCAGTAGTATTTCGTGGACTAGCGGGACAGGGTGGGCATATGAGCAGTTCTTC
TRBJ2-1 TRBD1 TRBV5-1 . CASSSGGHAYNEQFF TGCGCCAGCAGCTCAGGGGGACATGCCTACAATGAGCAGTTCTTC
TRBJ1-2 . TRBV5-4 . CASKVGIPGKTYGYTF TGTGCCAGCAAGGTCGGCATACCAGGAAAGACCTATGGCTACACCTTC
TRBJ2-5 TRBD1 TRBV5-1 . CASKQGQETQYF TGCGCCAGCAAACAGGGGCAAGAGACCCAGTACTTC
TRBJ1-2 . TRBV18 . CASSPLPANYGYTF TGTGCCAGCTCACCACTACCTGCTAACTATGGCTACACCTTC
TRBJ2-7 . TRBV2 once CASERTHSTGEQYF TGTGCCAGCGAGAGGACGCACTCCACGGGGGAGCAGTACTTC
TRBJ2-3 TRBD2 TRBV18 . CASQRGLAGIRHF TGTGCCAGCCAGCGCGGACTAGCGGGCATCAGGCATTTT
TRBJ2-1 . TRBV5-1 . CASGKYGFYNEQFF TGCGCCAGCGGCAAGTACGGCTTCTACAATGAGCAGTTCTTC
TRBJ2-1 . TRBV7-8 few CASSLNGAGKQFF TGTGCCAGCAGCTTAAATGGTGCCGGGAAGCAGTTCTTC
TRBJ1-2 . TRBV19 . CASTRWGGRGSDGYTF TGTGCCAGTACCAGATGGGGGGGTCGGGGTTCTGACGGCTACACCTTC
TRBJ1-2 TRBD1 TRBV28 . CASRRRDRLNYGYTF TGTGCCAGCAGACGTAGGGACAGGTTAAACTATGGCTACACCTTC
TRBJ2-1 TRBD2 TRBV5-3 . CARSGLAGGPSYNEQFF TGTGCCAGAAGCGGACTAGCGGGAGGGCCGTCCTACAATGAGCAGTTCTTC
TRBJ2-1 . TRBV30 . CAWSRRGVNEQFF TGTGCCTGGAGCCGTAGGGGAGTAAATGAGCAGTTCTTC
TRBJ2-7 TRBD1 TRBV27 . CASSGRTGSYEQYF TGTGCCAGCAGTGGACGGACAGGGTCCTACGAGCAGTACTTC
TRBJ2-5 TRBD2 TRBV19 . CASSIFGRETQYF TGTGCCAGTAGTATATTCGGGAGGGAGACCCAGTACTTC
TRBJ2-7 . TRBV28 . CASSFLSARGAYEQYF TGTGCCAGCAGTTTTTTAAGTGCCAGAGGGGCTTACGAGCAGTACTTC
TRBJ2-1 . TRBV7-9 . CASSFGGQVSYNEQFF TGTGCCAGCAGCTTTGGGGGTCAGGTTTCCTACAATGAGCAGTTCTTC
TRBJ1-3 TRBD1 TRBV28 once CASSSTGVGNTIYF TGTGCCAGCAGTTCGACAGGGGTTGGAAACACCATATATTTT
TRBJ2-2 . TRBV11-2 . CASSSLRDLNTGELFF TGTGCCAGCAGCTCACTCCGGGACCTGAACACCGGGGAGCTGTTTTTT
TRBJ2-2 . TRBV19 once CASSMPGPNTGELFF TGTGCCAGTAGTATGCCAGGACCAAACACCGGGGAGCTGTTTTTT
TRBJ2-1 TRBD2 TRBV27 . CASSSRKGSGAYNEQFF TGTGCCAGCAGTTCCCGTAAGGGTAGCGGGGCCTACAATGAGCAGTTCTTC
TRBJ1-2 . TRBV7-9 . CASSPAGANYGYTF TGTGCCAGCAGCCCGGCGGGAGCCAACTATGGCTACACCTTC
TRBJ2-1 TRBD2 TRBV10-3 once CAISGVAGVSYNEQFF TGTGCCATCAGTGGGGTAGCGGGAGTGTCCTACAATGAGCAGTTCTTC
TRBJ1-1 . TRBV28 . CASSSPPYTEAFF TGTGCCAGCAGTTCCCCTCCATACACTGAAGCTTTCTTT
TRBJ2-1 . TRBV11-2 . CASSRDDDEQFF TGTGCCAGCAGTCGGGACGACGATGAGCAGTTCTTC
TRBJ1-4 . TRBV6-1 . CASSVVGEKLFF TGTGCCAGCAGTGTGGTTGGGGAAAAACTGTTTTTT
TRBJ2-7 TRBD2 TRBV6-5 . CASAPSGSYEQYF TGTGCCAGCGCCCCTAGCGGGAGCTACGAGCAGTACTTC
TRBJ1-2 . TRBV18 . CASSPVNFTGFLRGYTF TGTGCCAGCTCACCAGTCAATTTCACAGGGTTTCTTCGTGGCTACACCTTC
TRBJ1-2 . TRBV9 . CASSVGGGVEDGYTF TGTGCCAGCAGCGTAGGAGGGGGAGTCGAGGATGGCTACACCTTC
TRBJ1-6 . TRBV27 . CASRDSLYNSPLHF TGTGCCAGCAGAGACAGTCTCTATAATTCACCCCTCCACTTT
TRBJ2-1 . TRBV21-1 . CASSSHYGRGYNEQFF TGTGCCAGCAGCAGCCATTACGGGAGGGGTTACAATGAGCAGTTCTTC
TRBJ2-7 . TRBV5-1 . CASSLIAARSYEQYF TGCGCCAGCAGCTTAATAGCGGCCCGATCCTACGAGCAGTACTTC
TRBJ1-4 . TRBV6-6 few CASTHPAAEKLFF TGTGCCAGCACCCACCCAGCCGCGGAAAAACTGTTTTTT
TRBJ2-2 . TRBV7-9 . CASSFSSPTGELFF TGTGCCAGCAGCTTTTCTAGCCCCACCGGGGAGCTGTTTTTT
TRBJ2-7 . TRBV27 . CASSTQGEASYEQYF TGTGCCAGCAGCACGCAGGGGGAGGCCTCCTACGAGCAGTACTTC
TRBJ1-6 . TRBV2 . CASLGRDNSPLHF TGTGCCAGCTTAGGGCGGGATAATTCACCCCTCCACTTT
TRBJ2-3 . TRBV6-5 once CASSYSPTDSTDTQYF TGTGCCAGCAGTTACTCCCCCACGGATAGCACAGATACGCAGTATTTT
TRBJ2-5 . TRBV4-2 once CASSQDRGRKETQYF TGTGCCAGCAGCCAAGATAGAGGGAGGAAAGAGACCCAGTACTTC
TRBJ2-4 . TRBV7-6 . CASSLESGAAKNIQYF TGTGCCAGCAGCTTAGAATCAGGGGCAGCCAAAAACATTCAGTACTTC
TRBJ2-7 . TRBV19 . CASSTDRSYEQYF TGTGCCAGTAGTACAGACAGGTCCTACGAGCAGTACTTC
TRBJ2-7 TRBD1 TRBV6-6 . CASSRQGLTYEQYF TGTGCCAGCAGTCGACAGGGCCTTACCTACGAGCAGTACTTC
TRBJ2-7 TRBD2 TRBV18 . CASSPSGTSGIAYEQYF TGTGCCAGCTCACCATCCGGGACTAGCGGGATTGCTTACGAGCAGTACTTC
TRBJ2-3 . TRBV4-1 . CASSQVGRGRNTDTQYF TGCGCCAGCAGCCAAGTTGGTCGGGGACGAAACACAGATACGCAGTATTTT
TRBJ2-1 . TRBV6-6 . CASSYSGGLVGNEQFF TGTGCCAGCAGTTACTCGGGAGGCCTAGTTGGCAATGAGCAGTTCTTC
TRBJ2-7 . TRBV7-8 . CATKDSYEQYF TGTGCCACCAAAGACTCCTACGAGCAGTACTTC
TRBJ1-2 . TRBV11-2 . CAVSRHPDLLYGYTF TGTGCCGTCTCCCGGCACCCAGACCTCCTCTATGGCTACACCTTC
TRBJ2-7 . TRBV27 . CASSKQGTGEQYF TGTGCCAGCAGCAAACAAGGCACGGGCGAGCAGTACTTC
TRBJ2-2 TRBD1 TRBV19 . CASSKRQGANTGELFF TGTGCCAGTAGTAAACGACAGGGGGCGAACACCGGGGAGCTGTTTTTT